This T cell receptor (beta chain) was documented in a study of radiotherapy plus CTLA-4 blockade in lung cancer (dated by TCRdb to the late 2010s). In the study overall: Objective responses were observed in 18% of enrolled patients, and disease control was achieved in 31%. Study-level results and caveats: The strongest predictors of response were reported to be early dynamic shifts in blood T cell clones along with a rise in serum interferon-beta following radiation. After treatment with radiotherapy and ipilimumab, TCR clones that originated in tumors expanded in peripheral blood.

The method was the immunoSEQ multiplex PCR assay. TCRdb holds this immuneACCESS table with in-frame rearrangements only. Some clones are missing; in checked studies, unresolved V genes explain under half, and the rest has no known cause. The sample table records some 50,000 clones; almost 85% of these occur just once. The top ten constitute 4.8% of the sample. V was cut back by 3 bases and J by 1 base, leaving a gap of 6 bases between them. Measured from the cysteine to the phenylalanine, the CDR3 is 12 residues long. The retained sequence is limited to the CDR3, 36 bases, with the frame set at the first base. The germline V gene gives CDR1 as SQVTM and CDR2 as ANQGSEA. In this study, focal radiation therapy paired with CTLA-4 blockade (ipilimumab) was tested in patients who had chemo-refractory metastatic non-small-cell lung cancer. With respect to this clone: It has no known antigen specificity. Base qualities are not recorded, but no much larger clone differs from it by a single base.

Sample: peripheral blood, taken from a patient treated with radiotherapy plus ipilimumab. The source of this sequence is a human donor with non-small cell lung cancer whose response to radiotherapy plus ipilimumab could not be evaluated. The receptor chain draws on TRBV29-1 and TRBJ1-1; there is no confident call for the D gene. For the CDR3, the sequence is CSVEHTNTEAFF. The DNA sequence follows: TGCAGCGTTGAGCACACGAACACTGAAGCTTTCTTT.